The next 30 T cell receptor beta chains were all read from a single sample in a study of cytomegalovirus exposure and HLA in healthy donors. It was with 60 Vbeta and 13 Jbeta primers that the PCR ran. TCRdb keeps only in-frame clones here, not all; method: immunoSEQ multiplex PCR. The repertoire includes roughly 190,000 clones, 65% to 85% of them detected once, and about 2.6% sits in the top ten. The sequenced material came from PBMCs. These receptors all stem from a female donor in good health and CMV-seronegative.

This sequence joins TRBV15 and TRBJ2-1, with 9 positions matching TRBD1. The CDR3 is made up of 16 amino acids. V lost 3 bases and J lost 6; bases outside the gene matches: 9. Germline V gives CDR1 LNHNV, CDR2 YYDKDF (reference sequence). The CDR3 is CATSSPGQGSSNEQFF. Written as DNA, the CDR3 is TGTGCCACCAGCAGCCCGGGACAGGGATCTTCCAATGAGCAGTTCTTC.

The V and J genes are TRBV6-4 and TRBJ1-2, with D uncertain. CDR1 is MRHNA, CDR2 SNTAGT, per germline. Trimming removed 0 bases at V and 4 bases at J, with 15 bases between. This CDR3 region has 16 residues. Here the CDR3 DNA reads TGTGCCAGCAGTGACTCCGGAGGGAGTAAACCCTATGGCTACACCTTC. The encoded protein is CASSDSGGSKPYGYTF.

The chain employs TRBV5-4 and TRBJ2-1; D perhaps matches TRBD2 (5 bases). The ends were cut back, 4 bases at V and 2 bases at J, with 13 bases in the middle. Germline CDR1 is SGHNT and CDR2 is YYREEE (reference sequence). This CDR3 is 15 amino acids long. CDR3 coding DNA: TGTGCCAGCAGCCGGGATCATAACACCTACAATGAGCAGTTCTTC. This sequence encodes CASSRDHNTYNEQFF.

The CDR3 DNA reads as TGTGCCAGCAGTTACTCGAAGTCACCAGGAAGAGAGACCCAGTACTTC. The encoded protein is CASSYSKSPGRETQYF. The chain combines TRBV6-5 with TRBJ2-5; D remains ambiguous. V lost 0 bases, J lost 4 bases, and 15 bases lay in between. The CDR3 loop spans 16 amino acids. Per germline, CDR1 MNHEY and CDR2 SVGAGI.

To note about this clone: This specimen includes other DNA sequences encoding the same CDR3. This chain joins TRBV19 and TRBJ2-1, with a tentative D call TRBD1 (6 bases). Between the trimmed V and J ends, which lost 5 bases and 10 bases, there was a span of 15 bases. There are 13 residues in the CDR3. Per germline, CDR1 LNHDA and CDR2 SQIVND (reference sequence). The CDR3 DNA is TGTGCCAGTAGTCGACAGGCAATAGGCGAGCAGTTCTTC. As protein: CASSRQAIGEQFF. Full variable domain (outside the CDR3, taken from reference TRBV19 and TRBJ2-1): DGGITQSPKYLFRKEGQNVTLSCEQNLNHDAMYWYRQDPGQGLRLIYYSQIVNDFQKGDIAEGYSVSREKKESFPLTVTSAQKNPTAFYLCASSRQAIGEQFFGPGTRLTVL.

J is TRBJ1-1 and V is TRBV20-1; tentative D call: TRBD1 (6 bases). Germline CDR1 and CDR2: DFQATT and SNEGSKA (reference sequence). The V and J ends lost 7 bases and 11 bases respectively, with 17 bases between them. The CDR3 is 11 amino acids. CDR3 sequence reads: CSVHREMGAFF. In DNA, the CDR3 is TGCAGTGTTCACAGGGAGATGGGCGCTTTCTTT.

This sequence joins TRBV19 and TRBJ1-1; unclear D gene. V was trimmed by 3 bases and J by 5 bases, leaving 19 bases between them. This CDR3 has 16 amino acids. Germline CDR1 is LNHDA and CDR2 is SQIVND (reference sequence). In nucleotides, the CDR3 is TGTGCCAGTAGTATGTCCCCAGGCCCCGGTGGGACTGAAGCTTTCTTT. Amino acid sequence: CASSMSPGPGGTEAFF.

The CDR3 coding sequence is TGTGCCAGCAGCAAAGCGCGCCTCCGGGGGGCGGGGTGGCAGCCCCAGCATTTT. This translates into CASSKARLRGAGWQPQHF. V and J are TRBV21-1 and TRBJ1-5. TRBV21-1 is a recognized pseudogene. The CDR3 length is 18 residues.

This sequence joins TRBV5-4 and TRBJ2-7; 8 bases are a match to TRBD1. From germline, CDR1 is SGHNT and CDR2 YYREEE (reference sequence). The CDR3 sequence is 15 residues long. J gave up 1 base and V 4 bases, and 7 bases lay outside the gene matches. Here the CDR3 reads CASSHGQGRSYEQYF. CDR3 DNA sequence: TGTGCCAGCAGCCATGGACAGGGCAGGTCCTACGAGCAGTACTTC.

This rearrangement joins TRBV7-9 to TRBJ2-3; 7 positions agree with TRBD2. Germline lookup yields CDR1 SEHNR and CDR2 FQNEAQ (reference sequence). The CDR3 extends over 16 amino acids. V shed 1 base and J 4 bases; nucleotides not matched to a gene: 8. The CDR3 region has the DNA TGTGCCAGCAGCTTAGTGTATTGGCTAGCGGCAGATACGCAGTATTTT. This codes for CASSLVYWLAADTQYF.

This clone has only a few counts. This chain connects TRBV5-1 to TRBJ1-1; 8 bases agree with TRBD1. The CDR3 loop spans 11 amino acids. The germline V gene encodes CDR1 SGHRS and CDR2 YFSETQ. V trimming: 6 bases; J trimming: 8 bases; junction bases outside the gene matches: 3. The CDR3 sequence is CASTGQAEAFF. In DNA, the CDR3 is TGCGCCAGCACGGGACAGGCAGAAGCTTTCTTT.

The chain has TRBV7-2 and TRBJ2-5, with 8 bases aligning to TRBD2. With 3 bases clipped from V and 5 bases from J, the junction kept 5 bases outside the gene matches. This CDR3 comprises 14 residues. The germline CDR1 and CDR2 sequences are SGHTA and FQGNSA. The CDR3 is CASSFVTGGETQYF. CDR3 nucleotides: TGTGCCAGCAGCTTTGTAACGGGGGGGGAGACCCAGTACTTC.

V is TRBV6-6 and J is TRBJ2-1; D is unresolved. CDR3 length: 11 amino acids. From germline, CDR1 is MNHNY and CDR2 SVGAGI (reference sequence). Trimming stripped 4 bases from V and 15 bases from J, with 13 bases between. The CDR3 loop is CASSSILVPFF. The CDR3 bases are TGTGCCAGCAGTTCTATCCTCGTGCCGTTCTTC.

The chain is built from TRBV7-3 and TRBJ2-1; the match to TRBD2 covers 10 bases. Trimming took 5 bases from V and 8 from J; bases not matched to a gene: 9. The CDR3 extends over 15 amino acids. Per the germline V gene, CDR1 is SGHTA and CDR2 is FQGTGA. CDR3 in amino acids: CASSQLAGKLDEQFF. The CDR3, as DNA: TGTGCCAGCAGCCAACTAGCGGGAAAATTAGATGAGCAGTTCTTC.

This clone was picked up one time. This chain uses TRBV4-1 with TRBJ1-2; TRBD1 might be the D (6 bases). The V end was cut by 1 base, the J end by 6 bases, with 15 bases between. This CDR3 contains 15 residues. The germline gives CDR1 MGHRA, CDR2 YSYEKL. The CDR3 sequence: CASSQVGGLSNGYTF. The CDR3, as DNA: TGCGCCAGCAGCCAAGTGGGGGGGCTCTCCAATGGCTACACCTTC.

The chain couples TRBV28 to TRBJ2-7; a possible D gene is TRBD1 (6 bases). The V gene's germline CDR1 is MDHEN and CDR2 SYDVKM. The CDR3 is 14 residues long. The V and J ends lost 3 bases and 2 bases respectively, with 11 bases between them. CDR3 region: CASSFRTETYEQYF. DNA of the CDR3: TGTGCCAGCAGTTTCCGGACAGAGACCTACGAGCAGTACTTC.

The rearrangement joins TRBV4-3 to TRBJ2-5; 7 nucleotides agree with TRBD2. This CDR3 is built from 13 residues. J gave up 5 bases and V 0 bases, and 0 bases lay outside the gene matches. Germline CDR1 and CDR2: LGHNA and YSLEER. The CDR3 sequence is CASSQEGGETQYF. CDR3 sequence (DNA): TGCGCCAGCAGCCAAGAGGGGGGGGAGACCCAGTACTTC.

A single count supports this clone. The chain carries TRBV6-1 and TRBJ2-3, with 8 bases identical to TRBD1. This CDR3 has 19 residues. Germline CDR1 and CDR2: MNHNS and SASEGT. V lost 3 bases, J lost 2 bases, and 16 bases stayed unmatched. CDR3 sequence (DNA): TGTGCCAGCAGTGATTGGGACAACAGGGGGACCACTTTCACAGATACGCAGTATTTT. It yields the protein CASSDWDNRGTTFTDTQYF.

V gene TRBV4-1 combines with J gene TRBJ1-3; 9 nucleotides match TRBD1. The trim removed 3 bases at V and 4 bases at J, leaving 4 bases unmatched. The CDR3 covers 15 residues. Germline-derived CDR1 and CDR2 are MGHRA and YSYEKL. The CDR3: CASSHRTGVGNTIYF. CDR3 bases: TGCGCCAGCAGCCACCGGACAGGGGTGGGAAACACCATATATTTT.

Worth noting for this clone: Sequence at one end of the junction differs from germline and may be a read error. The rearrangement links TRBV29-1 to TRBJ2-1, with TRBD1 as a possible D gene (5 bases). The CDR3 loop spans 13 amino acids. Germline V gene data show CDR1 as SQVTM and CDR2 as ANQGSEA. In DNA form, the CDR3 reads TGCAGCGTTGTAGGGCAGGGCTACACTGAGCAGTTCTTC. Residues: CSVVGQGYTEQFF.

This clone was seen more than once but under ten times. This chain uses TRBV9 with TRBJ2-1, with D possibly TRBD2 on 5 matching bases. The CDR3 runs to 17 residues. Germline-derived CDR1 and CDR2 are SGDLS and YYNGEE. V lost 0 bases to trimming and J lost 4 bases, with 17 bases between them. The CDR3: CASSVAPRGVSYNEQFF. DNA of the CDR3: TGTGCCAGCAGCGTAGCCCCCCGGGGAGTCTCGTACAATGAGCAGTTCTTC.

This clone came up a few times. This rearrangement joins TRBV7-9 to TRBJ2-5; 9 nucleotides match TRBD2. The V gene end was trimmed by 11 bases and the J gene end by 2 bases; junction bases not matched to a gene: 3. Germline CDR1 is SEHNR and CDR2 is FQNEAQ (reference sequence). The CDR3 sequence is 12 residues long. The CDR3 sequence is CAGTSGQETQYF. The CDR3 DNA sequence: TGTGCCGGTACTAGCGGGCAAGAGACCCAGTACTTC.

V usage is TRBV19 and J usage is TRBJ1-3; D possibly corresponds to TRBD1 (6 bases). Germline CDR1 LNHDA, CDR2 SQIVND (reference sequence). The CDR3 consists of 13 residues. V shed 7 bases and J shed 2 bases, with 9 bases lying between them. The CDR3 coding sequence is TGTGCCAGTACCTACAGGGCTGGAAACACCATATATTTT. It specifies CASTYRAGNTIYF.

The chain has TRBV4-1 and TRBJ2-7; 8 positions match TRBD2. V was clipped by 0 bases and J by 3 bases; unmatched bases: 1. The CDR3 spans 14 residues. Looked up from germline, CDR1 is MGHRA and CDR2 is YSYEKL. CDR3 coding DNA: TGCGCCAGCAGCCAAGACGGGGGGGTCTACGAGCAGTACTTC. Protein: CASSQDGGVYEQYF.

The rearrangement uses TRBV29-1 and TRBJ2-7; TRBD1 agrees at 7 bases. The V gene's germline CDR1 is SQVTM and CDR2 ANQGSEA. The V segment lost 4 bases and the J segment 6 bases; nucleotides outside the gene matches: 12. The CDR3 is 14 residues long. CDR3 DNA: TGCAGCGTTGGGGTTCTACAGGGGACCTTCGAGCAGTACTTC. It specifies CSVGVLQGTFEQYF.

This clone was detected once. The CDR3 sequence: CASSDETGVYEQYF. CDR3 sequence (DNA): TGTGCCAGCAGTGACGAGACAGGGGTATACGAGCAGTACTTC. This chain uses TRBV6-5 with TRBJ2-7; TRBD1 agrees at 8 bases. The CDR3 loop spans 14 amino acids. CDR1 is MNHEY, CDR2 SVGAGI, per germline. V lost 5 bases, J lost 4 bases, and 7 bases stayed unmatched.

This clone was seen a few times. The V call is TRBV6-5, the J call TRBJ2-1; the match to TRBD2 covers 13 bases. With V trimmed by 5 bases and J by 15 bases, 10 bases remained unmatched. CDR1 is MNHEY, CDR2 SVGAGI, per germline. This CDR3 is built from 14 residues. The CDR3: CASSKTSGRRGWFF. In nucleotides, the CDR3 is TGTGCCAGCAGTAAGACTAGCGGGAGGAGAGGTTGGTTCTTC.

Concerning this clone: One end of the junction varies from germline; a read error may be responsible. The CDR3 DNA reads as TGTTCCAGCACCACGGAGGGCCCGAACACCATATATTTT. The encoded protein is CSSTTEGPNTIYF. The V call is TRBV7-9, the J call TRBJ1-3; D gene unclear. This CDR3 region has 13 residues. The germline V gene has CDR1 SEHNR and CDR2 FQNEAQ (reference sequence).

In this sample, this clone turned up once. The chain combines TRBV10-2 with TRBJ2-7; 8 nucleotides agree with TRBD2. Germline CDR1 and CDR2: WSHSY and SAAADI. V shed 6 bases, J shed 5 bases, and the junction held 9 bases outside the gene matches. The CDR3 covers 14 residues. CDR3 coding DNA: TGCGCCAGCAGAGGCGGGGGGAATTTCCACGAGCAGTACTTC. Translating it yields CASRGGGNFHEQYF.

The rearrangement links TRBV18 to TRBJ2-3; 9 bases line up with TRBD1. Per germline, CDR1 KGHSH and CDR2 LQKENI. The J segment lost 4 bases and the V segment lost 5 bases, leaving 4 bases of the junction unmatched. This CDR3 has 14 amino acids. CDR3 in amino acids: CASSLTGGPDTQYF. The CDR3 nucleotides are TGTGCCAGCTCATTAACAGGGGGCCCAGATACGCAGTATTTT.